The 27 T cell receptor beta chains below all came from one sample that was sequenced in a study of blood T cell repertoires in COVID-19. Only in-frame clones appear in the TCRdb table, and some are missing; sequencing was by immunoSEQ multiplex PCR. The sample holds approximately 500,000 clones, 70% to 90% seen once. Sequences were obtained from PBMCs or T cells enriched from blood (not recorded which). These receptors were obtained from a woman aged 40 to 49 who had recovered from COVID-19.

This clone occurred once. V is TRBV10-3 and J is TRBJ2-3; no definite D call. Germline CDR1 and CDR2: ENHRY and SYGVKD. Trimming took 10 bases from V and 2 from J, leaving 4 bases between them. The CDR3 is 10 amino acids. The CDR3 is CASATDTQYF. DNA for the CDR3: TGTGCCAGCGCCACAGATACGCAGTATTTT.

This chain links TRBV7-9 with TRBJ1-4; D may be TRBD1 (6 bases). V lost 2 bases to trimming and J lost 8 bases, with 12 bases between them. The CDR3 is made up of 14 amino acids. Germline CDR1 is SEHNR and CDR2 is FQNEAQ (reference sequence). The CDR3 loop reads CASSLSRGGEKLFF. The CDR3 coding sequence is TGTGCCAGCAGCTTAAGCAGGGGCGGGGAAAAACTGTTTTTT.

The chain uses TRBV6-5 and TRBJ2-1, with D hard to call. CDR1 MNHEY and CDR2 SVGAGI come from the germline V gene. V was shortened by 6 bases and J by 5 bases, with 17 bases between the two germline ends. There are 15 residues in the CDR3. The CDR3 DNA is TGTGCCAGCAGATTTCAACTCCCTACTAACAATGAGCAGTTCTTC. This gives the protein CASRFQLPTNNEQFF.

This clone was observed a few times. The rearrangement uses TRBV30 and TRBJ2-7; 7 nucleotides line up with TRBD1. The germline gives CDR1 GTSNPN, CDR2 SVGIG (reference sequence). Trimming cost V 1 base and J 0 bases; bases outside gene matches: 6. The CDR3 has 15 residues. The CDR3 DNA follows: TGTGCCTGGAGTGCGCTAGGACAGGCCTCCTACGAGCAGTACTTC. Translation: CAWSALGQASYEQYF.

The rearrangement links TRBV3-1 (or the pseudogene TRBV3-2) to TRBJ2-7; TRBD2 matches at 7 bases. The CDR3 sequence is 18 residues long. Germline loops: CDR1 LGHDT, CDR2 YNNKEL (reference sequence). With 2 bases clipped from V and 1 base from J, the junction kept 14 bases outside the gene matches. The CDR3 DNA is TGTGCCAGCAGCCAATATCTCGGTGGGAGGGGAAGGTCCTACGAGCAGTACTTC. It is translated as CASSQYLGGRGRSYEQYF.

The chain has TRBV9 and TRBJ1-1; D gene unclear. The V end was cut by 1 base, the J end by 4 bases, with 14 bases between. This CDR3 is 15 amino acids long. Germline assignment: CDR1 SGDLS and CDR2 YYNGEE. Here the CDR3 DNA reads TGTGCCAGCAGCGTATATGACACGTCGGCCACTGAAGCTTTCTTT. This gives the protein CASSVYDTSATEAFF.

J is TRBJ2-1 and V is TRBV20-1, with 11 positions matching TRBD2. Trimming took 3 bases from V and 9 from J; bases not matched to a gene: 7. The CDR3 has 14 residues. Germline loops: CDR1 DFQATT, CDR2 SNEGSKA (reference sequence). The CDR3 region has the DNA TGCAGTGCTAGTCCAACTAGCGGGAGTGTTGAGCAGTTCTTC. Translation gives CSASPTSGSVEQFF.

This clone was seen a handful of times. The chain recombines TRBV2 with TRBJ1-4; perhaps TRBD1 as D (5 bases). This CDR3 has 15 residues. From germline, CDR1 is SNHLY and CDR2 FYNNEI. Trimming removed 7 bases at V and 3 bases at J, with 15 bases between. CDR3 sequence (DNA): TGTGCCAGCAAGACGTCGTCGGGGGCTAATGAAAAACTGTTTTTT. It yields the protein CASKTSSGANEKLFF.

The V and J genes are TRBV25-1 and TRBJ2-2, with 8 bases aligning to TRBD1. Trimming at V came to 4 bases and at J to 5 bases, leaving 15 bases not matched to a gene. In germline, CDR1 is MGHDK, CDR2 SYGVNS. The CDR3 runs 18 residues. The CDR3 loop is CASSGKFQGAWETGELFF. CDR3 nucleotides: TGTGCCAGCAGTGGAAAATTCCAGGGGGCCTGGGAAACCGGGGAGCTGTTTTTT.

This clone occurred a few times. The chain has TRBV5-4 and TRBJ2-2; the match to TRBD2 covers 9 bases. The trim removed 4 bases at V and 0 bases at J, leaving 10 bases unmatched. This CDR3 is built from 18 residues. CDR1 SGHNT and CDR2 YYREEE come from the germline V gene (reference sequence). CDR3 amino acids: CASSPRASGIANTGELFF. DNA for the CDR3: TGTGCCAGCAGCCCCAGGGCTAGCGGGATCGCGAACACCGGGGAGCTGTTTTTT.

The J gene is TRBJ2-1, the V gene TRBV12-3 or TRBV12-4; no clear D. The CDR3 has 11 residues. V lost 3 bases and J 9 bases, leaving 6 bases between the germline ends. CDR3 sequence: CASSLSLEQFF. In nucleotides, the CDR3 is TGTGCCAGCAGTTTGAGTCTTGAGCAGTTCTTC.

The rearrangement links TRBV9 to TRBJ2-2; TRBD2 matches 10 bases. Trimming removed 4 bases from V and 3 bases from J; junction bases left unmatched: 12. Germline V gives CDR1 SGDLS, CDR2 YYNGEE. The CDR3 contains 18 residues. The CDR3 sequence: CASSPRFSGRGDTGELFF. The CDR3 nucleotides are TGTGCCAGCAGCCCACGCTTCAGCGGGAGGGGGGACACCGGGGAGCTGTTTTTT.

The chain couples TRBV29-1 to TRBJ2-1; possible D gene TRBD1, 8 bases. Trimming stripped 2 bases from V and 7 bases from J, with 24 bases between. CDR3 length equals 17 residues. The V gene's germline CDR1 is SQVTM and CDR2 ANQGSEA. The CDR3 sequence: CSVEPTGGASSSNEQFF. In nucleotides, the CDR3 is TGCAGCGTTGAACCTACAGGGGGGGCTAGCAGTTCGAATGAGCAGTTCTTC.

The genes are TRBV27 and TRBJ1-5; possibly TRBD1 for D (6 bases). CDR1 and CDR2 (germline): MNHEY, SMNVEV (reference sequence). This CDR3 has 16 residues. V dropped 2 bases and J dropped 0 bases, with 11 bases sitting between them. The CDR3 nucleotides are TGTGCCAGCAGTTTAAGGGGGGGGCATAGCAATCAGCCCCAGCATTTT. Its protein is CASSLRGGHSNQPQHF.

The rearrangement joins TRBV4-3 to TRBJ2-7, with 8 bases aligning to TRBD2. The CDR3 runs to 16 residues. The J segment lost 5 bases and the V segment lost 0 bases, leaving 9 bases of the junction unmatched. The V gene's germline CDR1 is LGHNA and CDR2 YSLEER. The CDR3 region is CASSQDPSGSIHEQYF. In nucleotides, the CDR3 is TGCGCCAGCAGCCAAGATCCAAGCGGGAGTATCCACGAGCAGTACTTC.

V is TRBV27 and J is TRBJ1-2; TRBD1 might be the D (6 bases). V dropped 4 bases and J dropped 2 bases, with 20 bases sitting between them. CDR1 and CDR2 (germline): MNHEY, SMNVEV (reference sequence). This CDR3 contains 17 residues. DNA for the CDR3: TGTGCCAGCAGTTCGACGAACCCTTACAGGGAAAACTATGGCTACACCTTC. Translating gives CASSSTNPYRENYGYTF.

This chain uses TRBV24-1 with TRBJ2-1; 9 bases are a match to TRBD2. Germline V lookup: CDR1 KGHDR, CDR2 SFDVKD. Losses at the gene ends were 5 bases for V and 7 bases for J; bases not matched to a gene: 11. The CDR3 totals 16 residues. The CDR3 spells CATSGPSGTRANEQFF. CDR3 sequence (DNA): TGTGCCACCAGTGGGCCTAGCGGGACCAGAGCGAATGAGCAGTTCTTC.

V gene TRBV11-3 combines with J gene TRBJ1-2; D may be TRBD1 (6 bases). CDR1 is SGHNT and CDR2 is YENEEA in the germline V gene. V was clipped by 0 bases and J by 6 bases, with 17 bases between them. The CDR3 spans 16 residues. CDR3 coding DNA: TGTGCCAGCAGCTTAGATCGAGGAGAAGGGGGAGATGGCTACACCTTC. Residues: CASSLDRGEGGDGYTF.

The J gene is TRBJ2-7, the V gene TRBV6-2 or TRBV6-3; D gene ambiguous. V shed 0 bases and J shed 5 bases, with 5 bases lying between them. The length of the CDR3 is 12 residues. The germline CDR1 and CDR2 sequences are MNHEY and SVGEGT. CDR3 amino acids: CASSYSTHEQYF. The CDR3 DNA follows: TGTGCCAGCAGTTACTCAACACACGAGCAGTACTTC.

This clone has more than one count but fewer than ten. The chain recombines TRBV28 with TRBJ1-6; weak D call: TRBD1 (5 bases). Germline CDR1 MDHEN, CDR2 SYDVKM. V was shortened by 7 bases and J by 0 bases, with 7 bases between the two germline ends. The CDR3 contains 14 residues. CDR3 sequence: CASIRDSYNSPLHF. DNA for the CDR3: TGTGCCAGCATCAGGGACTCCTATAATTCACCCCTCCACTTT.

The chain uses TRBV18 and TRBJ2-2, with TRBD1 as a possible D gene (6 bases). From germline, CDR1 is KGHSH and CDR2 LQKENI. The CDR3 has 15 residues. V lost 3 bases and J lost 3, with 11 bases in between. The CDR3 coding sequence is TGTGCCAGCTCACCGCAGGGGTCGTACACCGGGGAGCTGTTTTTT. Amino acid sequence: CASSPQGSYTGELFF.

V gene TRBV27 combines with J gene TRBJ2-7; D not resolved. Germline V gene data show CDR1 as MNHEY and CDR2 as SMNVEV (reference sequence). V lost 3 bases and J lost 0, with 6 bases in between. This CDR3 has 13 amino acids. The DNA of the CDR3 is TGTGCCAGCAGTTTCCGTGTCTCCTACGAGCAGTACTTC. This gives the protein CASSFRVSYEQYF.

This clone was seen only a few times. This chain uses TRBV5-4 with TRBJ1-1, with 9 positions matching TRBD1. The CDR3 consists of 15 residues. Losses at the gene ends were 3 bases for V and 6 bases for J; bases not matched to a gene: 9. CDR1 is SGHNT, CDR2 YYREEE, per germline (reference sequence). The CDR3 is CASSSGDRGRPEAFF. The CDR3 DNA follows: TGTGCCAGCAGCTCCGGTGACAGGGGGAGGCCTGAAGCTTTCTTT.

V usage is TRBV20-1 and J usage is TRBJ2-7, with a possible D match to TRBD2 (6 bases). The CDR3 spans 14 residues. V shed 3 bases and J shed 1 base, with 13 bases lying between them. The germline V gene has CDR1 DFQATT and CDR2 SNEGSKA (reference sequence). The CDR3 DNA reads as TGCAGTGCTAGTGACGGGAGAGGGTCCTACGAGCAGTACTTC. Residues: CSASDGRGSYEQYF.

The chain carries TRBV7-2 and TRBJ1-1; the D gene is possibly TRBD1 (6 bases). V gave up 5 bases and J gave up 0 bases, with 13 bases separating them. The CDR3 has 15 amino acids. Germline CDR1 is SGHTA and CDR2 is FQGNSA. CDR3 protein: CASSPRQALNTEAFF. CDR3 nucleotide sequence: TGTGCCAGCAGCCCCAGACAGGCCTTGAACACTGAAGCTTTCTTT.

The chain recombines TRBV11-2 with TRBJ2-5; TRBD2 agrees at 7 bases. This CDR3 comprises 15 residues. The J segment lost 2 bases and the V segment lost 1 base, leaving 4 bases of the junction unmatched. Germline V gene lookup returns CDR1 SGHAT and CDR2 FQNNGV. The CDR3 DNA follows: TGTGCCAGCAGCTTAGGGCTAGCGGATCAAGAGACCCAGTACTTC. Amino acid sequence: CASSLGLADQETQYF.

This clone was found many times. The rearrangement joins TRBV6-1 to TRBJ2-1, with D perhaps matching TRBD2 (5 bases). The V gene lost 3 bases and the J gene lost 16 bases, with 13 bases spanning the gap. This CDR3 region has 11 residues. Germline V CDR1 and CDR2: MNHNS, SASEGT. The CDR3 loop is CASSDVGLPFF. Here the CDR3 DNA reads TGTGCCAGCAGTGATGTAGGACTCCCTTTCTTC.